This T cell receptor (beta chain) stems from a study of blood T cell repertoires in COVID-19. On the study more broadly: Collection of acute and convalescent COVID-19 samples took place in the United States, Italy and Spain. Nucleic acid was either cDNA or gDNA, and it came from T cells, B-cell-depleted T cells, or PBMCs.

The V gene end was trimmed by 5 bases and the J gene end by 6 bases; junction bases not matched to a gene: 8. The germline V gene has CDR1 KGHSH and CDR2 LQKENI. The CDR3 sequence is 14 residues long. In the study's own analysis: Amplification from reference gene primers served as the basis for estimated nucleated cell counts. Measured with immunoSEQ multiplex PCR; TCRdb has only the in-frame clones, and not every one. Clonal size and the V and J genes are those of that table, whereas D and trimming came from the DNA. The sample has around 200,000 clones; more than 70% are singletons. The source is a man aged 35-49 years with active or convalescent COVID-19. The chain links TRBV18 to TRBJ2-7; 9 nucleotides match TRBD1. Sequenced: peripheral blood. DNA for the CDR3: TGTGCCAGCTCAAACTCACAGGGGGCAGTCGAGCAGTACTTC. Translated, it gives CASSNSQGAVEQYF.